The sequence of this TCR beta chain was determined in a study of T cell repertoires in cytomegalovirus infection. V was cut by 6 bases and J by 4 bases, with 19 bases left in between. The CDR3 totals 15 residues. Using its own MiXCR run on the reads, TCRdb lists one record per CDR3 protein. In the table there are approximately 500,000 distinct CDR3 sequences, roughly a third of which are singletons. This clonotype was found once. Its antigen is as yet unknown. The chain carries TRBV12-3 or TRBV12-4 and TRBJ2-7, with D possibly TRBD1 on 6 matching bases. Source: cultured PBMCs, taken from culture after CMV antigen stimulation. The TCR sequence derives from a human donor in good health (CMV status not recorded). Some clones in this sample may be carry-over from other donors' samples. CDR3 DNA: TGTGCCAGCAGCTCAGAAACGGGACACGAATACGAGCAGTACTTC. This translates into CASSSETGHEYEQYF.